These 27 T cell receptor beta chains originate from one sample sequenced in a study of CXCR3-negative and CXCR3-positive naive CD8 T cells. Preparation of TRB cDNA libraries relied on 5' RACE carrying UMI labels. Reanalyzing the 5' RACE reads, TCRdb keeps one entry per CDR3 protein, without DNA. The listing contains under 9,500 distinct CDR3 sequences. Material: naive CXCR3- CD8+ T cells from blood. Subset denoted: CD45RO-CCR7+CD27+CD95- naive CD8+ T cells lacking CXCR3 (TNR3-). The receptors were sampled from a human donor in good health. Some clones in this sample may be carry-over from other donors' samples.

This clonotype is called medium-sized based on its frequency. The rearrangement joins TRBV28 to TRBJ1-1. Looked up from germline, CDR1 is MDHEN and CDR2 is SYDVKM. The length of the CDR3 is 12 residues. CDR3: CASRQTGAGAFF. Full variable domain (outside the CDR3, taken from reference TRBV28 and TRBJ1-1): DVKVTQSSRYLVKRTGEKVFLECVQDMDHENMFWYRQDPGLGLRLIYFSYDVKMKEKGDIPEGYSVSREKKERFSLILESASTNQTSMYLCASRQTGAGAFFGQGTRLTVV.

This clonotype is classed as medium-sized by frequency. V gene TRBV2 combines with J gene TRBJ2-2; without DNA, the TCRdb call of TRBD2 cannot be checked. The CDR3 is made up of 20 amino acids. Germline V gene sequence: CDR1 SNHLY, CDR2 FYNNEI. The CDR3 region is CASSEALGLAGGLNTGELFF.

By frequency, this clonotype is medium-sized (0.01 to 0.1%). The J gene is TRBJ2-1, the V gene TRBV29-1. The length of the CDR3 is 14 residues. Germline CDR1 SQVTM, CDR2 ANQGSEA. The CDR3 is CSVGKTSSYNEQFF.

The genes are TRBV5-6 and TRBJ2-7. Germline V CDR1 and CDR2: SGHDT, YYEEEE. There are 12 residues in the CDR3. The CDR3 sequence is CASSQTGYEQYF. The entire variable domain, with the rest obtained from reference TRBV5-6 and TRBJ2-7, is as follows: DAGVTQSPTHLIKTRGQQVTLRCSPKSGHDTVSWYQQALGQGPQFIFQYYEEEERQRGNFPDRFSGHQFPNYSSELNVNALLLGDSALYLCASSQTGYEQYFGPGTRLTVT.

This clonotype counts as medium-sized (0.01 to 0.1%) by frequency. This chain links TRBV21-1 with TRBJ2-7; TCRdb's assignment of TRBD2 cannot be checked, as there is no DNA. TRBV21-1 is a documented pseudogene. CDR3 length equals 16 residues. CDR3 sequence reads: CASSKAAGRAYCEQYF.

This clonotype is called medium-sized based on its frequency. This chain connects TRBV10-3 to TRBJ2-2; TCRdb's D call of TRBD2 is untestable without DNA. The CDR3 consists of 15 residues. Germline V gene data show CDR1 as ENHRY and CDR2 as SYGVKD. The CDR3 loop reads CAISEGTSGSRELFF.

According to its frequency, this clonotype is medium-sized (0.01 to 0.1%). CDR3 loop: CASRRHYGADTGELFF. This rearrangement joins TRBV2 to TRBJ2-2; the D gene TCRdb calls, TRBD2, cannot be checked with no DNA. This CDR3 contains 16 residues. Germline V lookup: CDR1 SNHLY, CDR2 FYNNEI. The full variable domain, completed using reference TRBV2 and TRBJ2-2, is EPEVTQTPSHQVTQMGQEVILRCVPISNHLYFYWYRQILGQKVEFLVSFYNNEISEKSEIFDDQFSVERPDGSNFTLKIRSTKLEDSAMYFCASRRHYGADTGELFFGEGSRLTVL.

The J gene is TRBJ2-3, the V gene TRBV6-1; the D gene TCRdb calls, TRBD2, cannot be checked with no DNA. The CDR3 length is 20 residues. CDR1 and CDR2 (germline): MNHNS, SASEGT. The chain's CDR3 is CASSERPSAFGRASGDTQYF.

Frequency places this clonotype as medium-sized. The rearrangement uses TRBV3-1 and TRBJ2-5; the D gene TCRdb calls, TRBD2, cannot be checked with no DNA. Germline-derived CDR1 and CDR2 are LGHDT and YNNKEL (reference sequence). The CDR3 runs 17 residues. The chain's CDR3 is CASSQDRATNNQETQYF.

Measured by frequency, this clonotype is medium-sized. This chain links TRBV4-1 with TRBJ1-5. Germline assignment: CDR1 MGHRA and CDR2 YSYEKL. The CDR3 length is 16 residues. CDR3 protein: CASSQKADYSNQPQHF.

This clonotype is labeled medium-sized (0.01 to 0.1%) based on frequency. The J gene is TRBJ2-1, the V gene TRBV20-1; the TCRdb D gene call, TRBD2, has no DNA to confirm it. This CDR3 spans 14 amino acids. Germline lookup yields CDR1 DFQATT and CDR2 SNEGSKA (reference sequence). This chain's CDR3 is CSAKEDYLSNEQFF.

This chain connects TRBV7-6 to TRBJ2-1; absent DNA, TCRdb's TRBD2 call cannot be checked. The CDR3 has 17 amino acids. CDR1 is SGHVS, CDR2 FNYEAQ, per germline. The CDR3 is CASSHLGGLAGEREQFF. The whole variable domain, remainder taken from reference TRBV7-6 and TRBJ2-1, is GAGVSQSPRYKVTKRGQDVALRCDPISGHVSLYWYRQALGQGPEFLTYFNYEAQQDKSGLPNDRFSAERPEGSISTLTIQRTEQRDSAMYRCASSHLGGLAGEREQFFGPGTRLTVL.

This clonotype shows up as medium-sized by frequency. The CDR3 spells CSVGRGFPETQYF. V and J are TRBV29-1 and TRBJ2-5; TCRdb's D gene call, TRBD1, goes unchecked for lack of DNA. This CDR3 spans 13 amino acids. The V gene's germline CDR1 is SQVTM and CDR2 ANQGSEA. Supplemented by reference TRBV29-1 and TRBJ2-5, the full variable domain reads SAVISQKPSRDICQRGTSLTIQCQVDSQVTMMFWYRQQPGQSLTLIATANQGSEATYESGFVIDKFPISRPNLTFSTLTVSNMSPEDSSIYLCSVGRGFPETQYFGPGTRLLVL.

CDR3 region: CASSKVGASGTAGYEQYF. The chain is built from TRBV21-1 and TRBJ2-7; the D call of TRBD1 rests on TCRdb alone, since no DNA is present to check it. TRBV21-1 is noted as a pseudogene. There are 18 residues in the CDR3.

The chain links TRBV29-1 to TRBJ2-2; TCRdb gives TRBD1 as the D gene, but with no DNA this cannot be confirmed. The CDR3 extends over 12 amino acids. Per the germline V gene, CDR1 is SQVTM and CDR2 is ANQGSEA. CDR3: CSVQGGTGELFF.

CDR3 sequence reads: CASSSQGARELYF. This sequence joins TRBV6-2 or TRBV6-3 and TRBJ2-5; TCRdb outputs TRBD1, but without DNA this stays unchecked. This CDR3 is 13 amino acids long. Germline CDR1 and CDR2: MNHEY and SVGEGT.

The CDR3 sequence is CASSLIGEPEAFF. This chain connects TRBV5-1 to TRBJ1-1. Germline V lookup: CDR1 SGHRS, CDR2 YFSETQ. This CDR3 comprises 13 residues.

Considering frequency, this clonotype is medium-sized. The rearrangement joins TRBV7-2 to TRBJ2-1; the TCRdb call, TRBD1, lacks DNA for checking. Looked up from germline, CDR1 is SGHTA and CDR2 is FQGNSA. The CDR3 is 15 residues long. This chain's CDR3 is CASSSGQTLADEQFF.

CDR3 region: CASGEDRFYNEQFF. The V and J genes are TRBV28 and TRBJ2-1; the D call of TRBD1 rests on TCRdb alone, since no DNA is present to check it. The CDR3 contains 14 residues. Germline V gene sequence: CDR1 MDHEN, CDR2 SYDVKM.

This clonotype is labeled medium-sized (0.01 to 0.1%) based on frequency. The CDR3 loop is CASSSNPGLAGGPYGDTQYF. The chain couples TRBV7-2 to TRBJ2-3; TCRdb gives TRBD2 as the D gene, but with no DNA this cannot be confirmed. Germline values: CDR1 SGHTA, CDR2 FQGNSA. The CDR3 loop spans 20 amino acids.

Its frequency marks this clonotype as medium-sized. The rearrangement uses TRBV29-1 and TRBJ2-1; TCRdb gives TRBD2 as the D gene, but with no DNA this cannot be confirmed. The CDR3 runs 13 residues. Looked up from germline, CDR1 is SQVTM and CDR2 is ANQGSEA. This CDR3 is CSSGASGKNEQFF.

This clonotype is classed as medium-sized by frequency. The V and J genes are TRBV5-5 and TRBJ1-4; absent DNA, TCRdb's TRBD1 call cannot be checked. The CDR3 covers 15 residues. CDR1 SGHKS and CDR2 YYEKEE come from the germline V gene (reference sequence). CDR3 residues: CASSIPDRGHEKLFF.

Considering frequency, this clonotype is medium-sized. The V and J genes are TRBV11-2 and TRBJ2-7. Per the germline V gene, CDR1 is SGHAT and CDR2 is FQNNGV. The CDR3 runs 12 residues. CDR3 loop: CASSLGVYEQYF.

According to its frequency, this clonotype is medium-sized. The chain carries TRBV6-5 and TRBJ2-1; the D gene TCRdb calls, TRBD2, cannot be checked with no DNA. The CDR3 runs to 16 residues. Germline V lookup: CDR1 MNHEY, CDR2 SVGAGI. The CDR3 is CASSHRASGRGNEQFF.

The chain uses TRBV2 and TRBJ2-7; TCRdb picks TRBD1, but there is no DNA to check that call. The CDR3 sequence is 15 residues long. Germline lookup yields CDR1 SNHLY and CDR2 FYNNEI. CDR3: CASPRDQGSPYEQYF.

This clonotype is medium-sized by frequency. J is TRBJ2-7 and V is TRBV29-1; TCRdb calls TRBD2, which cannot be checked without DNA. The CDR3 has 16 residues. CDR1 is SQVTM, CDR2 ANQGSEA, per germline. The CDR3 loop is CSVESAVAGGLYEQYF.

J is TRBJ2-3 and V is TRBV6-6; TCRdb returns TRBD2, unconfirmable since there is no DNA. The CDR3 consists of 12 residues. Germline V gene sequence: CDR1 MNHNY, CDR2 SVGAGI (reference sequence). CDR3 residues: CASSFGLAPHDF.